Sequencing of this T cell receptor beta chain was carried out in a study of OX40 agonist ivuxolimab in advanced cancers. Germline CDR1 reads SEHNR; CDR2 reads FQNEAQ (reference sequence). V gave up 6 bases and J gave up 6 bases, with 17 bases separating them. The CDR3 is made up of 14 amino acids. Repertoires were generated with immunoSEQ multiplex PCR, while TCRdb's copy carries only in-frame clones and drops some. The repertoire consists of about 46,000 clones, with 87% occurring once and the leading ten covering 14%. This clone was counted a single time. J is TRBJ1-1 and V is TRBV7-9; D gene uncertain. This receptor was taken from an adult with an advanced solid tumor such as melanoma, head and neck, liver or kidney cancer. The sequences come from CD4+ or CD8+ T cells sorted from blood, collected in a trial of the OX40 agonist ivuxolimab. The CDR3 DNA reads TGTGCCAGCAGATCGGGTGGGGTAATCTCTGAAGCTTTCTTT. Its protein product is CASRSGGVISEAFF.